A selection of T cell receptor beta chains follows, all from one sample in a study of control samples from healthy donors and cancer patients. Generated by immunoSEQ multiplex PCR, the TCRdb table keeps only in-frame clones and is missing some. The table shows about 89,000 clones, with approximately 89% occurring only once. The sequenced sample was blood. Every receptor here comes from a man aged 30-40 years in good health. The CDR3 runs from the conserved cysteine through the conserved F or W. A D gene is named only where the DNA matches it firmly. A row's size may be missing; if present it is once, few, many or a size class.

V	J	size	D	DNA	CDR3
TRBV10-2	TRBJ1-3	-	-	TGCGCCAGCAGTGAGGCACATGGAAACACCATATATTTT	CASSEAHGNTIYF
TRBV9	TRBJ1-1	-	TRBD1	TGTGCCAGCAGCGTAGCGTCCCTGACAGGGGAAGCTTTCTTT	CASSVASLTGEAFF
TRBV29-1	TRBJ1-6	-	TRBD1	TGCAGCGTTGGGACAGGGAGTAATTCACCCCTCCACTTT	CSVGTGSNSPLHF
TRBV19	TRBJ1-1	-	TRBD1	TGTGCCAGTAGTATCGTCGACAGGGGATCTGAAGCTTTCTTT	CASSIVDRGSEAFF
TRBV5-1	TRBJ2-3	once	TRBD1	TGCGCCAGCAGCCTCGGACAGGGACAAGATACGCAGTATTTT	CASSLGQGQDTQYF
TRBV5-1	TRBJ2-1	-	-	TGCGCCAGCAGCTTGGAGGATTACACAGTAGGTGAGCAGTTCTTC	CASSLEDYTVGEQFF
TRBV20-1	TRBJ2-3	-	-	TGCAGTGCTAGTGGTCCCCCATTGGATACGCAGTATTTT	CSASGPPLDTQYF
TRBV5-1	TRBJ1-2	-	-	TGCGCCAGCAGCTTGGAGGAGGGATATGGCTACACCTTC	CASSLEEGYGYTF
TRBV3-1/TRBV3-2	TRBJ1-3	-	-	TGTGCCAGCAGCCAAAAGGGCCCTGGAAACACCATATATTTT	CASSQKGPGNTIYF
TRBV5-1	TRBJ1-6	-	TRBD1	TGCGCCAGCAGCCCCCGGACAGGGTTAGATTCACCCCTCCACTTT	CASSPRTGLDSPLHF
TRBV29-1	TRBJ1-1	-	-	TGCAGCGCCGTTAGCAGCTCTGAAGCTTTCTTT	CSAVSSSEAFF
TRBV9	TRBJ2-3	-	TRBD2	TGTGCCAGCAGGAGGACTAGCGGGAACACAGATACGCAGTATTTT	CASRRTSGNTDTQYF
TRBV7-2	TRBJ2-7	-	-	TGTGCCAGCAGCTTAGCGCTGGGTTACGAGCAGTACTTC	CASSLALGYEQYF
TRBV6-5	TRBJ1-4	many	-	TGTGCCAGCAGTTACTCAGGAGGGAATGAAAAACTGTTTTTT	CASSYSGGNEKLFF
TRBV28	TRBJ2-5	-	TRBD2	TGTGCCAGCAGTGACGGGGGGATCCAAGAGACCCAGTACTTC	CASSDGGIQETQYF
TRBV6-5	TRBJ1-2	-	TRBD1	TGTGCCAGCAGTTACGGGACAGGGGGAACCTATGGCTACACCTTC	CASSYGTGGTYGYTF
TRBV11-2	TRBJ2-3	-	-	TGTGCCAGCAGCTTACAGGGAAAAACGCAGTATTTT	CASSLQGKTQYF
TRBV4-1	TRBJ1-2	-	TRBD1	TGCGCCAGCAGCCAAGCACAGGGGGACGGCTATGGCTACACCTTC	CASSQAQGDGYGYTF
TRBV9	TRBJ1-1	-	TRBD1	TGTGCCAGCAGCGTAGTAGGGGGACGACAGGGAGTGGGGAACACTGAAGCTTTCTTT	CASSVVGGRQGVGNTEAFF
TRBV21-1	TRBJ1-6	few	-	TGTGCCAGCAATGGACAGAGCTCCTATAATTCACCCCTCCACTTT	CASNGQSSYNSPLHF
TRBV30	TRBJ1-2	-	-	TGTGCCTGGAGGAGGGATCGGATCTATGGCTACACCTTC	CAWRRDRIYGYTF
TRBV7-2	TRBJ1-3	-	-	TGTGCCAGCAGCTTAGGGGGGAAAAACTCTGGAAACACCATATATTTT	CASSLGGKNSGNTIYF
TRBV9	TRBJ2-4	-	-	TGTGCCAGCAGTCTCACATCCGGGTATGGCAAAAACATTCAGTACTTC	CASSLTSGYGKNIQYF
TRBV19	TRBJ1-1	-	-	TGTGCCAGTACCTTACATGAGGAAGCTTTCTTT	CASTLHEEAFF
TRBV29-1	TRBJ2-7	-	TRBD2	TGCAGCGTTGCTTACGGCGGGGGACCCTACGAGCAGTACTTC	CSVAYGGGPYEQYF
TRBV7-2	TRBJ2-2	-	-	TGTGCCAGCAGCTTAGACCGGGACCCCCCTCGAATTCCGGGGGAGCTGTTTTTT	CASSLDRDPPRIPGELFF
TRBV7-9	TRBJ1-2	-	-	TGTGCCAGCAGCCAAGACAGGATACTGGGGGACTATGGCTACACCTTC	CASSQDRILGDYGYTF
TRBV6-5	TRBJ2-4	-	-	TGTGCCAGCAGTTACTCAGGGGCTCTAGCCAAAAACATTCAGTACTTC	CASSYSGALAKNIQYF
TRBV19	TRBJ1-1	once	-	TGTGCCAGTGACAAGGGGTGGAACACTGAAGCTTTCTTT	CASDKGWNTEAFF
TRBV14	TRBJ1-4	-	-	TGTGCCAGCAGCCACCCCCCCCGGGAACATCTTAATGAAAAACTGTTTTTT	CASSHPPREHLNEKLFF
TRBV9	TRBJ2-1	few	TRBD1	TGTGCCAGCAGCGTAGAAGGGGGACAGGGCAGGGAGCAGTTCTTC	CASSVEGGQGREQFF
TRBV2	TRBJ1-5	-	-	TGTGCCAGCAATCAGGAGAGCAATCAGCCCCAGCATTTT	CASNQESNQPQHF
TRBV10-2	TRBJ1-2	-	-	TGCGCCAGCAGTGAAAGAGCAGCCTATGGCTACACCTTC	CASSERAAYGYTF
TRBV28	TRBJ1-6	-	-	TGTGCCAGCAGGACCCGGGACGGCAGCTATAATTCACCCCTCCACTTT	CASRTRDGSYNSPLHF
TRBV20-1	TRBJ1-2	-	TRBD1	TGCAGTGCTAGTAGGGGACAGGGTGGCTATGGCTACACCTTC	CSASRGQGGYGYTF
TRBV7-2	TRBJ2-3	-	TRBD2	TGTGCCAGCAGCTTCTTAAGCGGGGGGAGGGGTACGCAGTATTTT	CASSFLSGGRGTQYF
TRBV7-9	TRBJ2-5	-	-	TGTGCCATGGGACCGTTAGGTTTTGAGACCCAGTACTTC	CAMGPLGFETQYF
TRBV27	TRBJ1-4	-	-	TGTGCCAGCAGTTTCCAAGCGGGAACTAATGAAAAACTGTTTTTT	CASSFQAGTNEKLFF
TRBV5-4	TRBJ1-2	-	TRBD1	TGTGCCAGCAGGGGGAGAGGGGGCGGGGGCTACACCTTC	CASRGRGGGGYTF
TRBV6-4	TRBJ2-5	-	TRBD2	TGTGCCAGCAGACCCATAGACGGGGGGTACCAAGAGACCCAGTACTTC	CASRPIDGGYQETQYF
TRBV10-3	TRBJ1-4	-	-	TGTGCCATCAATCGGGGCCTAAATGAAAAACTGTTTTTT	CAINRGLNEKLFF
TRBV9	TRBJ2-7	once	-	TGTGCCAGCAGCCTCCGAACCTACGAGCAGTACTTC	CASSLRTYEQYF
TRBV5-1	TRBJ2-3	-	-	TGCGCCAGCAGCATCCCGGCCGGGGCCAGCACAGATACGCAGTATTTT	CASSIPAGASTDTQYF
TRBV5-1	TRBJ2-7	-	TRBD2	TGCGCCAGCAGCTTGGCCGGCGGGGGAGACTCCTACGAGCAGTACTTC	CASSLAGGGDSYEQYF
TRBV20-1	TRBJ2-3	few	TRBD2	TGCAGTGCTAGTTCCGCGGGGGGCACAGATACGCAGTATTTT	CSASSAGGTDTQYF
TRBV18	TRBJ1-5	-	TRBD1	TGTGCCAGCTCACCCGGGACAGGGGGACGGAACAATCAGCCCCAGCATTTT	CASSPGTGGRNNQPQHF
TRBV5-8	TRBJ2-2	once	TRBD2	TGTGCCAGCAGCTTTGGCGGGGGAAACACCGGGGAGCTGTTTTTT	CASSFGGGNTGELFF
TRBV5-1	TRBJ2-1	-	-	TGCGCCAGCAGCTTGGGGCTAGCAAACCGTCCGTACAATGAGCAGTTCTTC	CASSLGLANRPYNEQFF